Shown below are 3 T cell receptor beta chains from a single sample sequenced in a study of CD8+ T cells in alopecia areata. Extracted RNA was reverse transcribed into cDNA, the sequencing template. Libraries were prepared by immunoSEQ multiplex PCR; TCRdb keeps only in-frame clonotypes and omits some of them. The table lists about 280,000 clones, about three fifths of them singletons, with about 1.8% in the top ten. This sample's treatment: oral pan-JAK inhibitor, 5-10 mg twice daily. Sequenced material: CD4+ T cells sorted from blood, taken at week 24, from a patient treated with tofacitinib. The receptors were sampled from a human donor with alopecia areata.

In regard to this clone: Other nucleotide sequences in the sample specify the same CDR3. The V call is TRBV6-5, the J call TRBJ2-5; D ambiguous. Germline-derived CDR1 and CDR2 are MNHEY and SVGAGI. V was cut by 0 bases and J by 4 bases, with 3 bases left in between. This CDR3 spans 12 amino acids. CDR3 loop: CASSYSRETQYF. CDR3 DNA sequence: TGTGCCAGCAGTTACTCGCGAGAGACCCAGTACTTC.

The gene calls are TRBV6-6 and TRBJ1-1; D remains ambiguous. The CDR3 loop spans 12 amino acids. Germline-derived CDR1 and CDR2 are MNHNY and SVGAGI (reference sequence). V was trimmed by 7 bases and J by 1 base, leaving 7 bases between them. CDR3 bases: TGTGCCAGCAACACAGCGAACACTGAAGCTTTCTTT. Its protein product is CASNTANTEAFF.

This chain connects TRBV2 to TRBJ2-1; 13 bases align to TRBD2. Germline CDR1 is SNHLY and CDR2 is FYNNEI. V lost 6 bases and J lost 8; bases outside the gene matches: 7. The CDR3 has 15 amino acids. The CDR3: CASRLLAGGRDEQFF. CDR3 DNA: TGTGCCAGCAGGTTACTAGCGGGGGGGCGCGATGAGCAGTTCTTC.